This T cell receptor (beta chain) was recorded in a study of T cell responses to AZD1222 COVID-19 vaccine. The assay was immunoSEQ multiplex PCR, and TCRdb's table has in-frame clones only and misses some. The repertoire includes over 150,000 clones, about 88% of them detected once, and approximately 17% sits in the top ten. The V segment lost 5 bases and the J segment 4 bases; nucleotides outside the gene matches: 13. CDR1 and CDR2 (germline): LNHNV, YYDKDF (reference sequence). This CDR3 is 16 amino acids long. The chain recombines TRBV15 with TRBJ2-7, with 8 nucleotides matching TRBD2. This TCR derives from an adult in good health. Sequencing was performed on peripheral blood, taken on day 0 of AZD1222 vaccination. The CDR3 loop reads CATSPGGASGLYEQYF. In nucleotides, the CDR3 is TGTGCCACCAGCCCCGGGGGGGCTAGCGGATTATACGAGCAGTACTTC. The whole variable domain, filled in from reference TRBV15 and TRBJ2-7, reads DAMVIQNPRYQVTQFGKPVTLSCSQTLNHNVMYWYQQKSSQAPKLLFHYYDKDFNNEADTPDNFQSRRPNTSFCFLDIRSPGLGDTAMYLCATSPGGASGLYEQYFGPGTRLTVT.